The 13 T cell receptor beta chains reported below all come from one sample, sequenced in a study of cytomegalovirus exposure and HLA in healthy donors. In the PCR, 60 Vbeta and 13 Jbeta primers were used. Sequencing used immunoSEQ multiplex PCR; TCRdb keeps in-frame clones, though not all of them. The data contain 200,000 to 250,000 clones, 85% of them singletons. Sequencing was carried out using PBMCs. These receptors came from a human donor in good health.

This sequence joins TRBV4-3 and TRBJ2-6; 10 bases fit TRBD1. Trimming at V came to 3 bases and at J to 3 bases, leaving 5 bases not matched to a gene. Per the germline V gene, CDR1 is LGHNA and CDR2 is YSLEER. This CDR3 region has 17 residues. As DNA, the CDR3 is TGCGCCAGCAGCCATGACAGGGGGCTTTTTGGGGCCAACGTCCTGACTTTC. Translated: CASSHDRGLFGANVLTF.

The CDR3, as DNA: TGTGCCAGCAGTTTAGGCCGGACTAGCGGGAGTCGAGAGACCCAGTACTTC. This encodes CASSLGRTSGSRETQYF. The J gene is TRBJ2-5, the V gene TRBV2; 13 nucleotides line up with TRBD2. The ends lost 5 bases at V and 4 bases at J; junction bases unmatched: 10. Germline V gives CDR1 SNHLY, CDR2 FYNNEI. The CDR3 contains 17 residues.

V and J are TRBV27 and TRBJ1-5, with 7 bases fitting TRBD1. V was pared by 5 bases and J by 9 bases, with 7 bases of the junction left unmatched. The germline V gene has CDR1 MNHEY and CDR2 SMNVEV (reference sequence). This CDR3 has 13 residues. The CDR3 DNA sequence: TGTGCCAGCAGTGACAGGGCCCCAGGGCCCCAGCATTTT. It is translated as CASSDRAPGPQHF.

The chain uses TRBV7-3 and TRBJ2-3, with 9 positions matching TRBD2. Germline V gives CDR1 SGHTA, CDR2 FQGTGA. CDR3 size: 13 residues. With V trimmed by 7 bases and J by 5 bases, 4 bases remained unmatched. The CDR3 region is CASMRGGGDTQYF. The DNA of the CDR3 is TGTGCCAGCATGCGGGGGGGAGGAGATACGCAGTATTTT.

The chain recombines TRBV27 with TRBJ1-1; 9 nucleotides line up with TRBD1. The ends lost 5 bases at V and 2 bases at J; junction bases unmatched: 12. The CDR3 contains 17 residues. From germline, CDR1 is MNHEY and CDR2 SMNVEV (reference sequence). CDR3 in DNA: TGTGCCAGCAGTCACCGGAGGACAGGGGAAAAAAACACTGAAGCTTTCTTT. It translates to CASSHRRTGEKNTEAFF.

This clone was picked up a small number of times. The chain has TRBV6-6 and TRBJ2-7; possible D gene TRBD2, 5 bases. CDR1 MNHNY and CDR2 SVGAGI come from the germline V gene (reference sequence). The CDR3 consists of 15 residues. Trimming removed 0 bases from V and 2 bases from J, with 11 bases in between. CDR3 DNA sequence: TGTGCCAGCAGTTACTCTGCAGAGGGTACCTACGAGCAGTACTTC. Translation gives CASSYSAEGTYEQYF.

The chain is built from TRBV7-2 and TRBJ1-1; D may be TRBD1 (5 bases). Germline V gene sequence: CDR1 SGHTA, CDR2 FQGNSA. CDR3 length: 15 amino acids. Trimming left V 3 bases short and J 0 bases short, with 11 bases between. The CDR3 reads CASSFGSGLNTEAFF. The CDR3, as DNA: TGTGCCAGCAGCTTTGGGTCAGGGCTGAACACTGAAGCTTTCTTT.

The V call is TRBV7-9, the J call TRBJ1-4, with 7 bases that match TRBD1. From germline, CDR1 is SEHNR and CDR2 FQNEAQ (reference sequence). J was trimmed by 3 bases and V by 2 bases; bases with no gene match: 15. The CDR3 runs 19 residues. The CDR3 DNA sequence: TGTGCCAGCAGCTTAAGAAGGCCTAACACGGGACAGTCTAATGAAAAACTGTTTTTT. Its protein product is CASSLRRPNTGQSNEKLFF. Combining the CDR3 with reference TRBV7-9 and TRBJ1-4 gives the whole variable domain DTGVSQNPRHKITKRGQNVTFRCDPISEHNRLYWYRQTLGQGPEFLTYFQNEAQLEKSRLLSDRFSAERPKGSFSTLEIQRTEQGDSAMYLCASSLRRPNTGQSNEKLFFGSGTQLSVL.

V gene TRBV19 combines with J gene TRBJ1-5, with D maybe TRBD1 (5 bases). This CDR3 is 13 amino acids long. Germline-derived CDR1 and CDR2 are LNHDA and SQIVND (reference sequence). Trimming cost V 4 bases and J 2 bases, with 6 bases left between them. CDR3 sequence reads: CASSTTGNQPQHF. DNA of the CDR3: TGTGCCAGTAGTACGACAGGCAATCAGCCCCAGCATTTT.

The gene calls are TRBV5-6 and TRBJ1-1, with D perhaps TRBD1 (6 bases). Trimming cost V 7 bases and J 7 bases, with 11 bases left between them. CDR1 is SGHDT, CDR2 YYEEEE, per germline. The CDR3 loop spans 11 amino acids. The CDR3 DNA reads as TGTGCCAGCGGGGGCCCGGGTGAAGCTTTCTTT. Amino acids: CASGGPGEAFF. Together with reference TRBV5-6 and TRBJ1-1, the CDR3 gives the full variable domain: DAGVTQSPTHLIKTRGQQVTLRCSPKSGHDTVSWYQQALGQGPQFIFQYYEEEERQRGNFPDRFSGHQFPNYSSELNVNALLLGDSALYLCASGGPGEAFFGQGTRLTVV.

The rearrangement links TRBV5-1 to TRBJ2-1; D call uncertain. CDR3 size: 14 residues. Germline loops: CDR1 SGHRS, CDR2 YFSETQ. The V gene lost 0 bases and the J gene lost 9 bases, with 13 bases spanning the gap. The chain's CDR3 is CASSLAPGSGEQFF. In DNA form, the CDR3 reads TGCGCCAGCAGCTTGGCCCCGGGTTCCGGTGAGCAGTTCTTC.

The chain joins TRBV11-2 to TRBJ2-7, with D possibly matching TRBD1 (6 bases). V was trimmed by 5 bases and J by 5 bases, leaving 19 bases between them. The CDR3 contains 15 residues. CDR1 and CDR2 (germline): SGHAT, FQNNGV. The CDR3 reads CASSAQGSVAHEQYF. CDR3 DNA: TGTGCCAGCAGCGCGCAGGGGAGCGTGGCCCACGAGCAGTACTTC.

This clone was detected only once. The CDR3 spells CASSLSEAGSSYNEQFF. CDR3 coding DNA: TGTGCCAGCAGTTTAAGCGAAGCGGGTAGCTCCTACAATGAGCAGTTCTTC. V is TRBV27 and J is TRBJ2-1; D possibly corresponds to TRBD2 (6 bases). Germline loops: CDR1 MNHEY, CDR2 SMNVEV (reference sequence). With 2 bases removed from V and 0 bases from J, the gap between germline ends came to 14 bases. This CDR3 is built from 17 residues.